This TCR beta chain was sequenced for a study of T-cell memory formation after mild COVID-19. Trimming cost V 3 bases and J 6 bases; bases outside gene matches: 17. Germline V lookup: CDR1 SGDLS, CDR2 YYNGEE. This CDR3 contains 18 residues. TCRdb re-called the 5' RACE reads with MiXCR, one entry per CDR3 protein. The sample has about 390,000 distinct CDR3 sequences, under 25% seen once. The table lists this clonotype with many counts. Sequencing was carried out using PBMCs or a T cell subset sorted from them (not recorded which). The receptor's source is an adult woman who had mild COVID-19 (a few samples of this study predate the infection). Cell type and time point are not known. The chain links TRBV9 to TRBJ2-1, with TRBD2 identical over 8 bases. This CDR3 reads CASSEAWAPASGLNEQFF. CDR3 in DNA: TGTGCCAGCAGCGAAGCGTGGGCCCCAGCTAGCGGGCTCAATGAGCAGTTCTTC.